These T cell receptor beta chains were read from a single sample in a study of T cells in Graves' hyperthyroidism and ophthalmopathy. TCRdb independently ran MiXCR on the multiplex PCR reads; one entry per CDR3 protein. The sample consists of approximately 400,000 distinct CDR3 sequences, 15% to 19% of them appearing once. Sequenced sample: blood. These receptors originate from a woman under 30 with Graves' hyperthyroidism that later progressed to Graves' ophthalmopathy. Each CDR3 is given with its conserved first and last residue. The D gene is left open where the match is weak. Expanded clones get a size class; other rows say once, few or many, or leave the size out.

TRBD1 TRBJ1-3 - 16 TRBV7-9 CASSLASGTGSNTIYF TGTGCCAGCAGCTTAGCCTCCGGGACAGGGAGTAACACCATATATTTT
- TRBJ2-7 many 15 TRBV2 CASSEGQGGPYEQYF TGTGCCAGCAGTGAAGGCCAGGGGGGGCCCTACGAGCAGTACTTC
TRBD2 TRBJ2-5 many 16 TRBV4-1 CASSPETSAPMGTQYF TGCGCCAGCAGCCCCGAGACTAGCGCCCCTATGGGGACCCAGTACTTC
- TRBJ2-2 - 16 TRBV6-5 CASSYSPGTPRGELFF TGTGCCAGCAGTTACTCACCCGGAACCCCTCGCGGGGAGCTGTTTTTT
- TRBJ2-3 - 13 TRBV28 CASSWLGTDTQYF TGTGCCAGCAGTTGGCTCGGCACAGATACGCAGTATTTT
- TRBJ2-7 - 15 TRBV9 CASSPEGTPAYEQYF TGTGCCAGCAGCCCAGAGGGGACGCCCGCCTACGAGCAGTACTTC
- TRBJ2-3 many 13 TRBV2 CASSEANTDTQYF TGTGCCAGCAGTGAAGCGAACACAGATACGCAGTATTTT
TRBD2 TRBJ2-2 few 15 TRBV5-4 CASGTSGSFTGELFF TGTGCCAGCGGGACTAGCGGGAGCTTCACCGGGGAGCTGTTTTTT
TRBD1 TRBJ2-2 - 14 TRBV20-1 CSARRDRAGGELFF TGCAGTGCTAGACGGGACAGGGCGGGCGGGGAGCTGTTTTTT
- TRBJ2-1 - 16 TRBV6-2/TRBV6-3 CASSYSMENFYNEQFF TGTGCCAGCAGTTACTCGATGGAGAACTTTTACAATGAGCAGTTCTTC
- TRBJ1-5 - 12 TRBV20-1 CSASSSNQPQHF TGCAGTGCTAGCAGTAGCAATCAGCCCCAGCATTTT
TRBD1 TRBJ2-4 - 14 TRBV20-1 CSASRGTGGNIQYF TGCAGTGCTAGTCGGGGGACAGGGGGGAACATTCAGTACTTC
TRBD2 TRBJ2-1 - 16 TRBV20-1 CSVRGLLGREGNEQFF TGCAGTGTTCGGGGATTACTTGGGCGGGAGGGAAATGAGCAGTTCTTC
TRBD1 TRBJ2-5 - 16 TRBV5-1 CASSSLGTGVQETQYF TGCGCCAGCAGCTCCCTGGGGACAGGGGTCCAAGAGACCCAGTACTTC
- TRBJ2-5 - 16 TRBV4-3 CASSNRHGVSQETQYF TGCGCCAGCAGCAACCGTCACGGAGTCTCCCAAGAGACCCAGTACTTC
- TRBJ2-1 many 14 TRBV20-1 CSASQGSSYNEQFF TGCAGTGCTAGTCAGGGTAGCTCCTACAATGAGCAGTTCTTC
- TRBJ1-6 - 14 TRBV12-3/TRBV12-4 CASSLAISNSPLHF TGTGCCAGCAGTTTAGCTATCTCTAATTCACCCCTCCACTTT
- TRBJ2-7 many 15 TRBV28 CASSLSPGAGGEQYF TGTGCCAGCAGTTTATCCCCAGGGGCCGGAGGAGAGCAGTACTTC
- TRBJ1-3 few 15 TRBV4-1 CASSQSWGSGNTIYF TGCGCCAGCAGCCAAAGTTGGGGGTCGGGAAACACCATATATTTT
- TRBJ2-4 many 14 TRBV28 CASVAGIAKNIQYF TGTGCCAGTGTGGCAGGGATAGCCAAAAACATTCAGTACTTC
- TRBJ2-1 - 16 TRBV4-1 CASSQNWETSYNEQFF TGCGCCAGCAGCCAGAACTGGGAGACTAGCTACAATGAGCAGTTCTTC
TRBD2 TRBJ2-1 many 15 TRBV4-3 CASSRVTSDYNEQFF TGCGCCAGCAGCCGTGTGACTAGCGATTACAATGAGCAGTTCTTC
TRBD1 TRBJ1-5 few 15 TRBV20-1 CSAPSPQGAGQPQHF TGCAGTGCTCCCAGCCCACAGGGGGCAGGTCAGCCCCAGCATTTT
- TRBJ2-6 - 14 TRBV5-1 CASLWTAGANVLTF TGCGCCAGTTTATGGACAGCTGGGGCCAACGTCCTGACTTTC
- TRBJ2-7 - 16 TRBV28 CASSPPPGAGVYEQYF TGCGCCAGCAGCCCCCCCCCGGGGGCGGGAGTCTACGAGCAGTACTTC
- TRBJ2-7 many 14 TRBV7-9 CASSLMGLDYEQYF TGTGCCAGCAGCTTAATGGGACTGGACTACGAGCAGTACTTC
- TRBJ2-5 once 15 TRBV29-1 CSVDRTGTPAETQYF TGCAGCGTTGACCGTACCGGGACCCCCGCCGAGACCCAGTACTTC
- TRBJ1-6 many 13 TRBV6-5 CASSYSNQSPLHF TGTGCCAGCAGTTACTCGAATCAATCACCCCTCCACTTT